This TCR beta chain derives from a study of human T cells and chemical hapten exposure. The time point is: patch test 2, 6 weeks after DPC sensitization. Treatment of the sample: therapeutic diphenylcyclopropenone sensitization with weekly scalp DPC. Germline CDR1 and CDR2: MDHEN and SYDVKM. The CDR3 has 16 amino acids. V was clipped by 3 bases and J by 3 bases, with 18 bases between them. MiXCR, run by TCRdb on the RACE reads, gives a single entry per CDR3 protein. This table has some 79,000 distinct CDR3 sequences, about 10% appearing once. The TCR sequence derives from a woman aged 45-65 years with alopecia areata. Some clones in this sample may be carry-over from other donors' samples. The chain carries TRBV28 and TRBJ2-7, with D maybe TRBD1 (5 bases). Specimen: whole blood, collected in connection with sensitization to the hapten diphenylcyclopropenone (DPC). Here the CDR3 DNA reads TGTGCCAGCAGTTTCATTGTCGGCTCTAGGGGCTACGAGCAGTACTTC. It is translated as CASSFIVGSRGYEQYF.